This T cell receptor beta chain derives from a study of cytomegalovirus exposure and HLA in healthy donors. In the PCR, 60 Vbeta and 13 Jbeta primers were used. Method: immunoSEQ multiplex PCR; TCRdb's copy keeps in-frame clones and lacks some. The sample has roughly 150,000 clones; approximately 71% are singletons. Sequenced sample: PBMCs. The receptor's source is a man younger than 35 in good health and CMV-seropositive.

This CDR3 is CASSFGTGGGQLYF. CDR3 in DNA: TGTGCCAGCAGCTTCGGGACAGGGGGCGGACAGCTATACTTC. The chain joins TRBV7-8 to TRBJ2-7; 12 bases match TRBD1. V lost 3 bases to trimming and J lost 13 bases; unmatched junction nucleotides: 10. The CDR3 totals 14 residues. The V gene's germline CDR1 is SGHVS and CDR2 FQNEAQ.